This TCR beta chain is drawn from a study of CXCR3-negative and CXCR3-positive naive CD8 T cells. Findings of the study overall: Comparison of naive cells showed more hydrophobic TRB CDR3s in CXCR3-positive than in CXCR3-negative naive cells.

Through 5' RACE with UMI labels, the TRB cDNA libraries were prepared. TCRdb re-called the 5' RACE reads, yielding one record per CDR3 amino acid sequence without DNA. The repertoire table contains tens of thousands of distinct CDR3 sequences. Remarks on this clonotype: The antigen is not known.

Germline lookup yields CDR1 KGHSH and CDR2 LQKENI. This CDR3 comprises 16 residues. This clonotype originated in a human donor in good health. Some clones in this sample may be carry-over from other donors' samples. This chain connects TRBV18 to TRBJ2-7; without DNA, the TCRdb call of TRBD2 cannot be checked. Sequencing was carried out using naive CXCR3+ CD8+ T cells from blood. Subset denoted: CD45RO-CCR7+CD27+CD95- naive CD8+ T cells expressing CXCR3 (TNR3+). CDR3 region: CASSPGSTSASYEQYF. The full variable domain, in which reference TRBV18 and TRBJ2-7 provide the parts outside the CDR3, is NAGVMQNPRHLVRRRGQEARLRCSPMKGHSHVYWYRQLPEEGLKFMVYLQKENIIDESGMPKERFSAEFPKEGPSILRIQQVVRGDSAAYFCASSPGSTSASYEQYFGPGTRLTVT.